The source of this TCR beta chain is a study of cytomegalovirus exposure and HLA in healthy donors. The wider study: Of fewer than 450 genotyped donors, roughly 80% clustered with self-reported Caucasian donors. Findings and caveats of the study: A later analysis showed that HLA-associated TCR beta chains had undergone more clonal expansion than equally common others. The majority of TCR sequences were rare, yet some public TCRs appeared in many donors. From TCR beta sequences, most subjects' HLA-A and HLA-B alleles were reportedly predicted accurately.

The PCR was carried out with 60 Vbeta primers and 13 Jbeta primers. Assay: immunoSEQ multiplex PCR; the TCRdb copy retains only in-frame clones and omits some. This sample has roughly 150,000 clones, with approximately 71% found just once. A word on this clone: Its antigen is unknown.

The CDR3 length is 16 residues. Germline V gene lookup returns CDR1 MNHEY and CDR2 SMNVEV (reference sequence). V shed 5 bases and J shed 0 bases, with 13 bases lying between them. What was sequenced was PBMCs. This clonotype was obtained from a woman between 18 and 30 years old in good health and CMV-seropositive. This chain joins TRBV27 and TRBJ2-2; D perhaps matches TRBD2 (6 bases). The CDR3 nucleotides read TGTGCCAGCAGTGCGGGACTTCTCGCGAACACCGGGGAGCTGTTTTTT. Residues: CASSAGLLANTGELFF.